The 29 T cell receptor beta chains given below trace back to one sample, sequenced in a study of siplizumab effects on memory and regulatory T cells. Generated by immunoSEQ multiplex PCR, the TCRdb table keeps only in-frame clones and is missing some. The sample yields about 56,000 clones, around 97% seen once. The sequencing input was naive CD8+ T cells sorted from blood. The receptors here all came from a human donor in good health.

The rearrangement links TRBV19 to TRBJ1-5, with a tentative D call TRBD1 (5 bases). V was pared by 3 bases and J by 4 bases, with 10 bases between. The CDR3 is made up of 14 amino acids. The germline gives CDR1 LNHDA, CDR2 SQIVND (reference sequence). CDR3 nucleotide sequence: TGTGCCAGTAGTATCAACCCAGGGAATCAGCCCCAGCATTTT. Amino acids: CASSINPGNQPQHF. Variable domain in full (rest from reference TRBV19 and TRBJ1-5): DGGITQSPKYLFRKEGQNVTLSCEQNLNHDAMYWYRQDPGQGLRLIYYSQIVNDFQKGDIAEGYSVSREKKESFPLTVTSAQKNPTAFYLCASSINPGNQPQHFGDGTRLSIL.

The chain links TRBV4-1 to TRBJ2-5; perhaps D is TRBD1 or TRBD2 (7 bases each). CDR3 length: 14 residues. V lost 2 bases and J lost 5, with 12 bases in between. Germline values: CDR1 MGHRA, CDR2 YSYEKL. The CDR3 region has the DNA TGCGCCAGCAGCCAAAGACAGGGAGGGGAGACCCAGTACTTC. This codes for CASSQRQGGETQYF.

The chain has TRBV7-9 and TRBJ2-3; no definite D call. CDR3 length: 17 amino acids. CDR1 is SEHNR and CDR2 is FQNEAQ in the germline V gene (reference sequence). V lost 5 bases to trimming and J lost 3 bases, with 21 bases between them. CDR3 nucleotides: TGTGCCAGCAGCCAGCTTTATTTCGACGAAGCGACAGATACGCAGTATTTT. This gives the protein CASSQLYFDEATDTQYF. Variable domain in full (rest from reference TRBV7-9 and TRBJ2-3): DTGVSQNPRHKITKRGQNVTFRCDPISEHNRLYWYRQTLGQGPEFLTYFQNEAQLEKSRLLSDRFSAERPKGSFSTLEIQRTEQGDSAMYLCASSQLYFDEATDTQYFGPGTRLTVL.

This chain uses TRBV2 with TRBJ2-1; TRBD2 aligns across 8 bases. CDR1 and CDR2 (germline): SNHLY, FYNNEI. The V and J ends lost 6 bases and 0 bases, in that order; junction bases with no gene match: 10. CDR3 length: 17 amino acids. CDR3 DNA sequence: TGTGCCAGCAGAAGAAGGAGCGGGAGTATCTCCTACAATGAGCAGTTCTTC. Encoded protein: CASRRRSGSISYNEQFF.

The chain links TRBV7-8 to TRBJ1-3; no reliable D call. This CDR3 is 14 amino acids long. Looked up from germline, CDR1 is SGHVS and CDR2 is FQNEAQ. V gave up 3 bases and J gave up 8 bases, with 14 bases separating them. CDR3 nucleotide sequence: TGTGCCAGCAGCTTTTTGGTGGGCCGCGACACCATATATTTT. Encoded protein: CASSFLVGRDTIYF.

The J gene is TRBJ1-5, the V gene TRBV5-6; tentative D call: TRBD1 (5 bases). The ends were cut back, 3 bases at V and 3 bases at J, with 16 bases in the middle. The CDR3 is made up of 16 amino acids. The germline V gene encodes CDR1 SGHDT and CDR2 YYEEEE. The CDR3 is CASSSFETAPNQPQHF. For the CDR3, the DNA is TGTGCCAGCAGCTCATTCGAGACAGCTCCCAATCAGCCCCAGCATTTT.

V gene TRBV2 combines with J gene TRBJ1-1; D perhaps matches TRBD1 (5 bases). This CDR3 comprises 13 residues. Trimming left V 7 bases short and J 12 bases short, with 21 bases between. CDR1 and CDR2 (germline): SNHLY, FYNNEI. The CDR3 nucleotides are TGTGCCAGCATCGACCCTGGGGCTTCGGGAACTTTCTTT. This translates into CASIDPGASGTFF.

V usage is TRBV7-6 and J usage is TRBJ2-7, with D possibly matching TRBD1 (5 bases). Looked up from germline, CDR1 is SGHVS and CDR2 is FNYEAQ. The V gene lost 1 base and the J gene lost 0 bases, with 10 bases spanning the gap. The length of the CDR3 is 15 residues. In DNA form, the CDR3 reads TGTGCCAGCAGCTTAGGTGGGCAGGGCTCCTACGAGCAGTACTTC. This sequence encodes CASSLGGQGSYEQYF.

The chain recombines TRBV9 with TRBJ2-1, with 9 bases aligning to TRBD2. Germline V gene data show CDR1 as SGDLS and CDR2 as YYNGEE. The V gene end was trimmed by 2 bases and the J gene end by 8 bases; junction bases not matched to a gene: 11. The CDR3 consists of 16 residues. The CDR3 loop reads CASSVGTAGGVDEQFF. The CDR3 bases are TGTGCCAGCAGCGTGGGGACGGCGGGAGGGGTCGATGAGCAGTTCTTC.

The V call is TRBV30, the J call TRBJ1-5; possibly TRBD1 for D (6 bases). This CDR3 is 18 amino acids long. Germline loops: CDR1 GTSNPN, CDR2 SVGIG (reference sequence). Trimming removed 1 base at V and 7 bases at J, with 26 bases between. This CDR3 is CAWSDGEWGQEGYQPQHF. The CDR3 DNA follows: TGTGCCTGGAGTGACGGCGAATGGGGGCAGGAGGGTTACCAGCCCCAGCATTTT.

V gene TRBV28 combines with J gene TRBJ2-7; TRBD2 matches 9 bases. Trimming at V came to 5 bases and at J to 4 bases, leaving 12 bases not matched to a gene. Germline CDR1 reads MDHEN; CDR2 reads SYDVKM. This CDR3 is built from 16 residues. The CDR3 nucleotides are TGTGCCAGCAGTGTTCCCCGGGGGGCGGGAGGGTACGAGCAGTACTTC. Protein sequence: CASSVPRGAGGYEQYF.

The sample holds one count of this clone. V usage is TRBV7-8 and J usage is TRBJ2-2; D may be TRBD1 or TRBD2 (5 bases each). The V gene lost 0 bases and the J gene lost 5 bases, with 13 bases spanning the gap. Germline values: CDR1 SGHVS, CDR2 FQNEAQ. This CDR3 is 16 amino acids long. CDR3 DNA sequence: TGTGCCAGCAGCTTAGCGTGGGGCGGCGGGACCGGGGAGCTGTTTTTT. It yields the protein CASSLAWGGGTGELFF.

The chain couples TRBV4-1 to TRBJ1-2; D uncertain. The CDR3 has 14 amino acids. The germline gives CDR1 MGHRA, CDR2 YSYEKL. The V end was cut by 0 bases, the J end by 0 bases, with 5 bases between. For the CDR3, the DNA is TGCGCCAGCAGCCAAGATCGGTCTAACTATGGCTACACCTTC. Translating gives CASSQDRSNYGYTF.

The chain recombines TRBV7-8 with TRBJ1-5; the D is unclear. The V gene's germline CDR1 is SGHVS and CDR2 FQNEAQ. The CDR3 runs to 13 residues. V lost 4 bases to trimming and J lost 6 bases, with 10 bases between them. The CDR3 coding sequence is TGTGCCAGCAGCTCCTATGGGGTTCAGCCCCAGCATTTT. As protein: CASSSYGVQPQHF.

As DNA, the CDR3 is TGTGCCAGCAGCTCTAGGGGCGTGACCTACGAGCAGTACTTC. The encoded protein is CASSSRGVTYEQYF. The chain carries TRBV11-1 and TRBJ2-7; the D gene is possibly TRBD1 (5 bases). This CDR3 has 14 amino acids. In germline, CDR1 is SGHAT, CDR2 FQDESV (reference sequence). V gave up 4 bases and J gave up 2 bases, with 12 bases separating them.

This chain uses TRBV6-5 with TRBJ1-2; D remains unclear. Trimming cost V 5 bases and J 4 bases, with 14 bases left between them. CDR1 and CDR2 (germline): MNHEY, SVGAGI. The CDR3 loop spans 14 amino acids. CDR3 nucleotides: TGTGCCAGCAGTCCGGCCTTACGGGGCTATGGCTACACCTTC. This encodes CASSPALRGYGYTF.

The CDR3 nucleotides read TGTGCCAGCAGCTCCGAGGGAGGGCCGTGGGCCAAAAACATTCAGTACTTC. It codes for CASSSEGGPWAKNIQYF. The chain combines TRBV11-1 with TRBJ2-4; the match to TRBD2 covers 7 bases. Germline loops: CDR1 SGHAT, CDR2 FQDESV (reference sequence). This CDR3 is 17 amino acids long. The V gene end was trimmed by 4 bases and the J gene end by 1 base; junction bases not matched to a gene: 10.

The chain carries TRBV19 and TRBJ1-1, with a tentative D call TRBD1 (5 bases). This CDR3 comprises 13 residues. Germline CDR1 is LNHDA and CDR2 is SQIVND (reference sequence). Trimming removed 5 bases at V and 5 bases at J, with 12 bases between. The CDR3 region has the DNA TGTGCCAGTAGTCAGGGATTCGGAACTGAAGCTTTCTTT. Protein product: CASSQGFGTEAFF.

The CDR3 nucleotides are TGCAGCGTTGAGGACGCTGGGGCCTATGGCTACACCTTC. This translates into CSVEDAGAYGYTF. The chain employs TRBV29-1 and TRBJ1-2; a weak D match, TRBD1 (5 bases). CDR3 length: 13 residues. CDR1 and CDR2 from the germline V gene are SQVTM and ANQGSEA. The V end lost 3 bases, the J end lost 4 bases, and 12 bases lay between the germline ends.

This chain connects TRBV9 to TRBJ2-7, with 8 bases aligning to TRBD2. The CDR3 length is 14 residues. V dropped 3 bases and J dropped 0; count of bases not matched to a gene: 2. Germline CDR1 reads SGDLS; CDR2 reads YYNGEE. CDR3 DNA sequence: TGTGCCAGCAGCGGGGGACTAGTCTCCTACGAGCAGTACTTC. It specifies CASSGGLVSYEQYF.

The chain is built from TRBV27 and TRBJ2-7; D may be TRBD1 (5 bases). V was pared by 5 bases and J by 5 bases, with 22 bases between. The CDR3 runs to 16 residues. Germline V gene sequence: CDR1 MNHEY, CDR2 SMNVEV (reference sequence). The CDR3 coding sequence is TGTGCCAGCAGTCCATCAGGGTACTCGATTCTGCACGAGCAGTACTTC. This gives the protein CASSPSGYSILHEQYF.

The genes are TRBV2 and TRBJ2-2, with 8 bases that match TRBD1. Per germline, CDR1 SNHLY and CDR2 FYNNEI. The CDR3 has 11 amino acids. J lost 6 bases, V lost 9 bases, and 0 bases had no gene match. CDR3 in amino acids: CARQGAGELFF. DNA for the CDR3: TGTGCCAGACAGGGGGCCGGGGAGCTGTTTTTT.

The J gene is TRBJ1-1, the V gene TRBV5-4; TRBD1 might be the D (5 bases). CDR3 length: 15 residues. The germline gives CDR1 SGHNT, CDR2 YYREEE (reference sequence). Trimming shortened V by 2 bases and J by 4 bases, and 15 bases separated the two germline ends. As DNA, the CDR3 is TGTGCCAGCAGCTTTTCCGCGGCAGGGACCACTGAAGCTTTCTTT. This translates into CASSFSAAGTTEAFF. Full variable domain (missing parts from reference TRBV5-4 and TRBJ1-1): ETGVTQSPTHLIKTRGQQVTLRCSSQSGHNTVSWYQQALGQGPQFIFQYYREEENGRGNFPPRFSGLQFPNYSSELNVNALELDDSALYLCASSFSAAGTTEAFFGQGTRLTVV.

This clone showed up just once. Mismatch with germline at one junction end may stem from a read error. The chain couples TRBV6-5 to TRBJ1-2; D is possibly TRBD1 (5 bases). CDR1 and CDR2 (germline): MNHEY, SVGAGI. CDR3 length: 11 amino acids. The CDR3 coding sequence is TGTGCCAGCAGTTACGGGCAGGGCTTGGCCTTC. Residues: CASSYGQGLAF.

The chain uses TRBV10-3 and TRBJ2-1, with TRBD2 identical over 7 bases. The J segment lost 2 bases and the V segment lost 3 bases, leaving 4 bases of the junction unmatched. The germline V gene encodes CDR1 ENHRY and CDR2 SYGVKD. The CDR3 is 15 amino acids. The CDR3, as DNA: TGTGCCATCAGTGACGGCGGGAGCCCCTACAATGAGCAGTTCTTC. Its translation: CAISDGGSPYNEQFF.

This sequence joins TRBV7-9 and TRBJ1-1, with a weak D call TRBD1 (5 bases). CDR1 is SEHNR and CDR2 is FQNEAQ in the germline V gene (reference sequence). The CDR3 loop spans 12 amino acids. The V end was cut by 1 base, the J end by 6 bases, with 6 bases between. In DNA form, the CDR3 reads TGTGCCAGCAGCTTAGACAGGTCTGAAGCTTTCTTT. This gives the protein CASSLDRSEAFF. The entire variable domain, with the rest obtained from reference TRBV7-9 and TRBJ1-1, is as follows: DTGVSQNPRHKITKRGQNVTFRCDPISEHNRLYWYRQTLGQGPEFLTYFQNEAQLEKSRLLSDRFSAERPKGSFSTLEIQRTEQGDSAMYLCASSLDRSEAFFGQGTRLTVV.

The chain employs TRBV7-9 and TRBJ2-3; D unclear. CDR3 length equals 13 residues. From germline, CDR1 is SEHNR and CDR2 FQNEAQ (reference sequence). Trimming stripped 3 bases from V and 5 bases from J, with 9 bases between. Here the CDR3 reads CASSFLGLDTQYF. The CDR3 DNA is TGTGCCAGCAGCTTTCTAGGCTTAGATACGCAGTATTTT.

The genes are TRBV7-6 and TRBJ2-3, with 8 bases that match TRBD2. CDR3 size: 16 residues. The germline CDR1 and CDR2 sequences are SGHVS and FNYEAQ. V shed 4 bases, J shed 0 bases, and the junction held 6 bases outside the gene matches. The CDR3 sequence: CASSYGLATSTDTQYF. CDR3 DNA: TGTGCCAGCAGCTACGGACTAGCCACTAGCACAGATACGCAGTATTTT. The variable domain in full, completed from reference TRBV7-6 and TRBJ2-3, reads GAGVSQSPRYKVTKRGQDVALRCDPISGHVSLYWYRQALGQGPEFLTYFNYEAQQDKSGLPNDRFSAERPEGSISTLTIQRTEQRDSAMYRCASSYGLATSTDTQYFGPGTRLTVL.

The chain combines TRBV30 with TRBJ2-3, with D perhaps matching TRBD1 (6 bases). Looked up from germline, CDR1 is GTSNPN and CDR2 is SVGIG (reference sequence). The CDR3 totals 16 residues. V was trimmed by 0 bases and J by 1 base, leaving 14 bases between them. DNA for the CDR3: TGTGCCTGGAGTGTACGTCTGGACAGCGGCACAGATACGCAGTATTTT. Its protein product is CAWSVRLDSGTDTQYF.